The 10 T cell receptor beta chains given below trace back to one sample, sequenced in a study of T cell responses to AZD1222 COVID-19 vaccine. Profiled with immunoSEQ multiplex PCR; TCRdb holds only in-frame clones, not every one. The repertoire has roughly 150,000 clones, 90% to 95% of them found once; the top ten carry more than 1.3%. Sequencing was performed on peripheral blood, taken 28 days after the second AZD1222 dose. The receptors here all came from an adult who received the AZD1222 COVID-19 vaccine.

This sequence joins TRBV19 and TRBJ1-5; 10 nucleotides line up with TRBD1. Trimming cost V 6 bases and J 6 bases; bases outside gene matches: 5. This CDR3 is built from 14 residues. Germline V gene lookup returns CDR1 LNHDA and CDR2 SQIVND (reference sequence). In DNA, the CDR3 is TGTGCCAGTAGCTTCGGGACAGGGGCTCAGCCCCAGCATTTT. Residues: CASSFGTGAQPQHF. The variable domain in full, with the rest retrieved from reference TRBV19 and TRBJ1-5, is DGGITQSPKYLFRKEGQNVTLSCEQNLNHDAMYWYRQDPGQGLRLIYYSQIVNDFQKGDIAEGYSVSREKKESFPLTVTSAQKNPTAFYLCASSFGTGAQPQHFGDGTRLSIL.

The gene calls are TRBV5-6 and TRBJ1-2, with D possibly TRBD1 on 6 matching bases. With 0 bases removed from V and 4 bases from J, the gap between germline ends came to 19 bases. CDR1 is SGHDT and CDR2 is YYEEEE in the germline V gene. This CDR3 comprises 17 residues. Here the CDR3 reads CASSLALQAGALYGYTF. CDR3 bases: TGTGCCAGCAGCTTGGCCCTACAGGCAGGGGCCCTCTATGGCTACACCTTC.

The V and J genes are TRBV10-3 and TRBJ2-7; 13 nucleotides match TRBD2. V trimming: 2 bases; J trimming: 5 bases; junction bases outside the gene matches: 3. Germline V CDR1 and CDR2: ENHRY, SYGVKD. The CDR3 runs 15 residues. CDR3 sequence: CAISEPGLAGHEQYF. CDR3 DNA: TGTGCCATCAGTGAGCCGGGACTAGCGGGACACGAGCAGTACTTC.

V and J are TRBV5-1 and TRBJ2-2; D gene ambiguous. With 2 bases removed from V and 0 bases from J, the gap between germline ends came to 2 bases. Germline V gene sequence: CDR1 SGHRS, CDR2 YFSETQ. This CDR3 spans 13 amino acids. Here the CDR3 reads CASSFANTGELFF. The CDR3 DNA sequence: TGCGCCAGCAGCTTTGCGAACACCGGGGAGCTGTTTTTT.

This rearrangement joins TRBV7-2 to TRBJ2-2, with TRBD1 identical over 8 bases. The CDR3 covers 16 residues. The V segment lost 5 bases and the J segment 4 bases; nucleotides outside the gene matches: 9. Germline V lookup: CDR1 SGHTA, CDR2 FQGNSA. DNA of the CDR3: TGTGCCAGCAGCCCTCGGGACAGGTATCTCACCGGGGAGCTGTTTTTT. It is translated as CASSPRDRYLTGELFF.

This clone was seen only once. This chain links TRBV5-4 with TRBJ1-3, with 10 bases fitting TRBD1. Germline V gene sequence: CDR1 SGHNT, CDR2 YYREEE (reference sequence). V was pared by 2 bases and J by 2 bases, with 4 bases of the junction left unmatched. The CDR3 loop spans 16 amino acids. In nucleotides, the CDR3 is TGTGCCAGCAGCTTAGGCGGGACAGGGGCTGGAAACACCATATATTTT. This codes for CASSLGGTGAGNTIYF.

The CDR3 region is CASSLGDRPNEQFF. CDR3 bases: TGTGCCAGCAGTTTAGGGGACAGGCCCAATGAGCAGTTCTTC. The chain employs TRBV27 and TRBJ2-1; TRBD1 matches at 8 bases. V was pared by 2 bases and J by 6 bases, with 3 bases of the junction left unmatched. Germline V gene data show CDR1 as MNHEY and CDR2 as SMNVEV (reference sequence). This CDR3 region has 14 residues.

The chain links TRBV18 to TRBJ1-2; D not resolved. CDR3 length: 17 residues. V lost 3 bases and J lost 2, with 19 bases in between. Germline lookup yields CDR1 KGHSH and CDR2 LQKENI. CDR3 coding DNA: TGTGCCAGCTCACCGGAAGGAAAAGCAGCCCGGAACTATGGCTACACCTTC. Its protein is CASSPEGKAARNYGYTF. The entire variable domain, with the rest obtained from reference TRBV18 and TRBJ1-2, is as follows: NAGVMQNPRHLVRRRGQEARLRCSPMKGHSHVYWYRQLPEEGLKFMVYLQKENIIDESGMPKERFSAEFPKEGPSILRIQQVVRGDSAAYFCASSPEGKAARNYGYTFGSGTRLTVV.

The rearrangement links TRBV10-3 to TRBJ2-3; D not certain. Trimming cost V 4 bases and J 0 bases, with 11 bases left between them. The CDR3 length is 15 residues. Germline CDR1 and CDR2: ENHRY and SYGVKD. The CDR3 spells CAISVLMESTDTQYF. CDR3 DNA sequence: TGTGCCATCAGTGTCCTTATGGAGAGCACAGATACGCAGTATTTT.

V and J are TRBV27 and TRBJ1-2; D unclear. The CDR3 has 13 residues. V dropped 3 bases and J dropped 7 bases, with 12 bases sitting between them. The germline V gene encodes CDR1 MNHEY and CDR2 SMNVEV (reference sequence). The CDR3 sequence: CASSFPGRRGYTF. CDR3 in DNA: TGTGCCAGCAGTTTCCCGGGAAGACGTGGCTACACCTTC.